Listed here are 26 T cell receptor beta chains from one sample, sequenced in a study of identical twins. TCRdb recomputed calls from the 5' RACE reads with MiXCR, one row per CDR3 protein. The sample lists around 370,000 distinct CDR3 sequences, roughly 9% occurring once. The material sequenced was naive T cells sorted from blood. All receptors come from a woman aged 45 to 65 in good health.

The sample holds many counts of this clonotype. The chain is built from TRBV5-1 and TRBJ2-1; D uncertain. The germline V gene encodes CDR1 SGHRS and CDR2 YFSETQ. V lost 10 bases, J lost 1 base, and 9 bases lay in between. The CDR3 length is 12 residues. CDR3 residues: CAGVFSYNEQFF. CDR3 sequence (DNA): TGCGCCGGGGTCTTTTCCTACAATGAGCAGTTCTTC.

In this sample, this clonotype turned up a few times. The chain joins TRBV20-1 to TRBJ1-2; D call uncertain. CDR1 and CDR2 (germline): DFQATT, SNEGSKA (reference sequence). The CDR3 is made up of 15 amino acids. Deletions cut 6 bases from V and 8 bases from J, with 25 bases between. As DNA, the CDR3 is TGCAGTGCCAACCCCCGTCCGGGCCCACTATGGGGCTACACCTTC. This sequence encodes CSANPRPGPLWGYTF.

This clonotype was counted only a few times. Relative to the germline gene, one junction end is altered; a read error may explain this. The genes are TRBV18 and TRBJ2-1; TRBD2 aligns across 9 bases. Germline V lookup: CDR1 KGHSH, CDR2 LQKENI. The CDR3 covers 15 residues. CDR3 region: CASSPKASGISEQLF. The CDR3 DNA reads as TGTGCCAGCTCCCCTAAGGCTAGCGGGATCAGTGAGCAGCTCTTC.

This clonotype was observed a handful of times. The chain links TRBV5-1 to TRBJ2-4; D not certain. V shed 2 bases and J shed 15 bases, with 12 bases lying between them. This CDR3 spans 11 amino acids. Germline-derived CDR1 and CDR2 are SGHRS and YFSETQ. The CDR3 nucleotides read TGCGCCAGCAGCTTTGGTAGCAGGCTGTACTTC. It is translated as CASSFGSRLYF.

The gene calls are TRBV11-2 and TRBJ2-5; D may be TRBD2 (5 bases). This CDR3 contains 16 residues. The ends were cut back, 1 base at V and 0 bases at J, with 12 bases in the middle. CDR1 and CDR2 (germline): SGHAT, FQNNGV. The CDR3 loop reads CASSLGLRRNQETQYF. CDR3 in DNA: TGTGCCAGCAGCTTAGGCCTCAGGAGGAACCAAGAGACCCAGTACTTC.

This clonotype appeared a few times. The CDR3 loop reads CASSEGLAGSTDTQYF. The CDR3 DNA reads as TGTGCCAGCAGCGAGGGACTAGCGGGATCCACAGATACGCAGTATTTT. The chain employs TRBV9 and TRBJ2-3; TRBD2 matches 13 bases. With V trimmed by 3 bases and J by 2 bases, 3 bases remained unmatched. The CDR3 extends over 16 amino acids. Per the germline V gene, CDR1 is SGDLS and CDR2 is YYNGEE.

This clonotype turned up a few times. The rearrangement joins TRBV5-1 to TRBJ2-1, with D uncertain. CDR1 is SGHRS and CDR2 is YFSETQ in the germline V gene. This CDR3 contains 14 residues. Trimming shortened V by 0 bases and J by 6 bases, and 10 bases separated the two germline ends. Written as DNA, the CDR3 is TGCGCCAGCAGCTTGGACCCAGTACCCAATGAGCAGTTCTTC. Its translation is CASSLDPVPNEQFF.

In its sample, this clonotype was seen many times. CDR3 coding DNA: TGTGCCAGCAGCTTAACTTCTGGCGTATTAAATTCCTACAATGAGCAGTTCTTC. This codes for CASSLTSGVLNSYNEQFF. The chain is built from TRBV7-3 and TRBJ2-1, with no clear D. V was clipped by 0 bases and J by 1 base, with 16 bases between them. CDR3 size: 18 residues. CDR1 SGHTA and CDR2 FQGTGA come from the germline V gene.

This clonotype was observed a few times. The V gene is TRBV12-3 or TRBV12-4, the J gene TRBJ1-1; D is perhaps TRBD1 (6 bases). V was trimmed by 6 bases and J by 8 bases, leaving 13 bases between them. This CDR3 comprises 12 residues. The CDR3 is CASRGDNREAFF. The CDR3 DNA follows: TGTGCCAGCAGAGGGGACAACAGGGAAGCTTTCTTT.

The chain combines TRBV11-2 with TRBJ2-4; a possible D gene is TRBD2 (6 bases). Trimming stripped 5 bases from V and 9 bases from J, with 17 bases between. CDR3 length: 14 amino acids. CDR1 and CDR2 from the germline V gene are SGHAT and FQNNGV. DNA of the CDR3: TGTGCCAGCAGCCCGGCCCGGGAGTTCTTCATTCAGTACTTC. Protein: CASSPAREFFIQYF.

With regard to this clonotype: This may stem from a read error, because a much larger clone lies one nucleotide away. The genes are TRBV12-3 or TRBV12-4 and TRBJ2-3; TRBD2 matches at 7 bases. The trim removed 5 bases at V and 4 bases at J, leaving 6 bases unmatched. There are 14 residues in the CDR3. In DNA form, the CDR3 reads TGTGCCAGCAGTATGGCGGGGGTATCAGATACGCAGTATTTT. It is translated as CASSMAGVSDTQYF.

This clonotype was seen only a few times. This chain uses TRBV27 with TRBJ2-3, with D unresolved. Germline V gives CDR1 MNHEY, CDR2 SMNVEV (reference sequence). The CDR3 extends over 14 amino acids. The germline V and J ends were trimmed by 4 bases and 5 bases, with 13 bases remaining between them. CDR3 residues: CASSSMGMIDTQYF. The CDR3 coding sequence is TGTGCCAGCAGTTCTATGGGGATGATAGATACGCAGTATTTT.

This clonotype was found a few times. This rearrangement joins TRBV10-3 to TRBJ1-5; possible D gene TRBD1, 5 bases. The CDR3 consists of 14 residues. Germline V gene sequence: CDR1 ENHRY, CDR2 SYGVKD. The CDR3, as DNA: TGTGCATCGGGGGTGGGAGGGGGCAATCAGCCCCAGCATTTT. Protein: CASGVGGGNQPQHF.

The rearrangement joins TRBV9 to TRBJ2-1; a weak D match, TRBD2 (5 bases). V was cut by 4 bases and J by 2 bases, with 13 bases left in between. Per germline, CDR1 SGDLS and CDR2 YYNGEE. This CDR3 is 15 amino acids long. CDR3 sequence reads: CASSPALVTYNEQFF. Written as DNA, the CDR3 is TGTGCCAGCAGCCCGGCACTAGTAACCTACAATGAGCAGTTCTTC.

This chain joins TRBV6-5 and TRBJ1-2; no definite D call. Germline V gene sequence: CDR1 MNHEY, CDR2 SVGAGI. V dropped 0 bases and J dropped 7 bases, with 18 bases sitting between them. CDR3 length: 16 amino acids. The CDR3 nucleotides read TGTGCCAGCAGTTACTCCGATACGGGCCGCTTAGGTGGCTACACCTTC. Protein product: CASSYSDTGRLGGYTF.

This clonotype has only a few counts. The CDR3 protein is CASSDGGLAGENGELFF. CDR3 bases: TGTGCCAGCAGTGACGGGGGACTAGCGGGAGAAAACGGGGAGCTGTTTTTT. The V gene is TRBV6-4, the J gene TRBJ2-2, with 14 positions matching TRBD2. This CDR3 has 17 amino acids. After removal of 2 bases from V and 7 bases from J, the junction contained 6 bases not matched to a gene. Germline CDR1 MRHNA, CDR2 SNTAGT.

V usage is TRBV6-2 or TRBV6-3 and J usage is TRBJ2-3; D possibly corresponds to TRBD2 (7 bases). Per the germline V gene, CDR1 is MNHEY and CDR2 is SVGEGT. Trimming pared 8 bases from V and 6 bases from J, leaving 15 bases between. CDR3 length: 13 residues. CDR3 protein: CASGGGVRDTQYF. DNA for the CDR3: TGTGCCAGCGGGGGGGGCGTCAGGGATACGCAGTATTTT.

Only a few counts were recorded for this clonotype. The V and J genes are TRBV3-1 and TRBJ2-1; possibly TRBD2 for D (6 bases). CDR1 LGHDT and CDR2 YNNKEL come from the germline V gene (reference sequence). This CDR3 has 15 residues. V was clipped by 6 bases and J by 8 bases, with 20 bases between them. The DNA for the CDR3 is TGTGCCAGCAGTCCCCTCCGAGCCGGGAGCGATGAGCAGTTCTTC. This encodes CASSPLRAGSDEQFF.

The chain links TRBV27 to TRBJ2-5; D gene unclear. Germline CDR1 is MNHEY and CDR2 is SMNVEV (reference sequence). This CDR3 contains 10 residues. CDR3 residues: CAKVLETQYF. CDR3 in DNA: TGTGCTAAGGTGTTAGAGACCCAGTACTTC.

This clonotype has only a few counts. The rearrangement links TRBV27 to TRBJ2-5; D might be TRBD1 (6 bases). With 4 bases removed from V and 5 bases from J, the gap between germline ends came to 17 bases. This CDR3 comprises 15 residues. Germline V gene data show CDR1 as MNHEY and CDR2 as SMNVEV (reference sequence). CDR3 protein: CASSSTLGGWETQYF. The CDR3 DNA is TGTGCCAGCAGTTCGACCTTAGGGGGTTGGGAGACCCAGTACTTC.

The rearrangement joins TRBV12-3 or TRBV12-4 to TRBJ1-4, with 7 positions matching TRBD1. CDR3 length equals 14 residues. After removal of 6 bases from V and 8 bases from J, the junction contained 9 bases not matched to a gene. Written as DNA, the CDR3 is TGTGCCAGCAGCGTTACAGGGGTGAGGGAAAAACTGTTTTTT. This sequence encodes CASSVTGVREKLFF.

The chain recombines TRBV5-1 with TRBJ2-7; 7 bases map to TRBD2. V gave up 0 bases and J gave up 4 bases; unmatched junction bases: 1. The CDR3 sequence is 13 residues long. Germline V gene data show CDR1 as SGHRS and CDR2 as YFSETQ. DNA of the CDR3: TGCGCCAGCAGCTTGGGAGCGGGGTACGAGCAGTACGTC. Protein: CASSLGAGYEQYV.

The chain has TRBV10-1 and TRBJ1-5; 7 bases align to TRBD1. The V gene's germline CDR1 is WNHNN and CDR2 SYGVQD (reference sequence). The junction had 6 bases not matched to a gene; V was cut back by 4 bases and J by 9 bases. The CDR3 sequence is 13 residues long. CDR3 sequence reads: CASSGDSSGPQHF. Here the CDR3 DNA reads TGCGCCAGCAGTGGGGACAGCTCGGGGCCCCAGCATTTT.

This clonotype was seen a few times. The V and J genes are TRBV3-1 and TRBJ2-1; 10 bases line up with TRBD2. The CDR3 has 15 amino acids. The trim removed 4 bases at V and 8 bases at J, leaving 8 bases unmatched. CDR1 LGHDT and CDR2 YNNKEL come from the germline V gene (reference sequence). The CDR3 spells CASSLASGRADEQFF. DNA for the CDR3: TGTGCCAGCAGCCTTGCGAGCGGGAGGGCCGATGAGCAGTTCTTC.

This clonotype turned up a few times. The chain links TRBV20-1 to TRBJ1-2; TRBD1 agrees at 7 bases. The germline CDR1 and CDR2 sequences are DFQATT and SNEGSKA (reference sequence). V was pared by 1 base and J by 7 bases, with 15 bases of the junction left unmatched. This CDR3 has 16 residues. The CDR3 nucleotides are TGCAGTGCTAGAGGAGGGGGGCTGGGACGACAGGGTGGCTACACCTTC. The encoded protein is CSARGGGLGRQGGYTF.

This clonotype was picked up a small number of times. The chain combines TRBV29-1 with TRBJ2-7; 9 bases are shared with TRBD2. Germline V gene lookup returns CDR1 SQVTM and CDR2 ANQGSEA. The CDR3 totals 15 residues. V shed 2 bases, J shed 2 bases, and the junction held 7 bases outside the gene matches. The CDR3 bases are TGCAGCGTTGAAAAAACTAGCGGGCTTACCTACGAGCAGTACTTC. It specifies CSVEKTSGLTYEQYF.